Listed here are 20 T cell receptor beta chains from one sample, sequenced in a study of blood T cell repertoires in COVID-19. Using immunoSEQ multiplex PCR, the repertoire was profiled, and TCRdb retains in-frame clones only, with some absent. In the table there are some 340,000 clones, 90% of which are singletons. Source material: PBMCs or T cells enriched from blood (not recorded which). The receptor source for this set is a woman in her 30s who had been exposed to COVID-19.

There are a few counts of this clone. The V and J genes are TRBV2 and TRBJ2-7, with 10 bases matching TRBD1. The CDR3 length is 15 residues. V gave up 7 bases and J gave up 2 bases; unmatched junction bases: 8. CDR1 and CDR2 (germline): SNHLY, FYNNEI. CDR3 coding DNA: TGTGCCAGCACCAGCCGGGACAGGGGAACCTACGAGCAGTACTTC. Its protein product is CASTSRDRGTYEQYF.

J is TRBJ1-1 and V is TRBV12-3 or TRBV12-4; D remains unclear. CDR3 size: 13 residues. The V end lost 3 bases, the J end lost 4 bases, and 9 bases lay between the germline ends. The CDR3 here is CASSLMGGTEAFF. Here the CDR3 DNA reads TGTGCCAGCAGTTTGATGGGAGGCACTGAAGCTTTCTTT.

V usage is TRBV5-1 and J usage is TRBJ1-2; D perhaps matches TRBD1 (5 bases). Germline CDR1 and CDR2: SGHRS and YFSETQ. The germline V and J ends were trimmed by 0 bases and 8 bases, with 11 bases remaining between them. This CDR3 comprises 13 residues. CDR3 residues: CASSLEGAGGYTF. The CDR3 DNA reads TGCGCCAGCAGCTTGGAAGGGGCAGGAGGCTACACCTTC.

The chain is built from TRBV2 and TRBJ2-5; a weak D match, TRBD1 (7 bases). The CDR3 is 13 amino acids. Germline CDR1 and CDR2: SNHLY and FYNNEI. The V and J ends lost 8 bases and 3 bases respectively, with 13 bases between them. The CDR3 coding sequence is TGTGCCAGCCTCCCCAGGGGGGAAGAGACCCAGTACTTC. Protein: CASLPRGEETQYF.

The chain employs TRBV29-1 and TRBJ2-5; D may be TRBD1 (6 bases). This CDR3 region has 14 residues. Between the trimmed V and J ends, which lost 3 bases and 5 bases, there was a span of 16 bases. CDR1 and CDR2 (germline): SQVTM, ANQGSEA. CDR3 in DNA: TGCAGCGTTGATCAGGGAACAGGGTCCGAGACCCAGTACTTC. Its protein product is CSVDQGTGSETQYF.

The V call is TRBV19, the J call TRBJ2-2, with D tentatively TRBD1 (7 bases). The CDR3 consists of 18 residues. V was clipped by 3 bases and J by 4 bases, with 21 bases between them. Germline lookup yields CDR1 LNHDA and CDR2 SQIVND (reference sequence). The CDR3 sequence: CASSIVQGRRRSTGELFF. The CDR3 DNA sequence: TGTGCCAGTAGTATCGTACAGGGGAGGCGTCGCAGCACCGGGGAGCTGTTTTTT. Using reference TRBV19 and TRBJ2-2 for the parts outside the CDR3, the full variable domain is DGGITQSPKYLFRKEGQNVTLSCEQNLNHDAMYWYRQDPGQGLRLIYYSQIVNDFQKGDIAEGYSVSREKKESFPLTVTSAQKNPTAFYLCASSIVQGRRRSTGELFFGEGSRLTVL.

This chain joins TRBV15 and TRBJ2-5; the D gene is possibly TRBD2 (7 bases). From germline, CDR1 is LNHNV and CDR2 YYDKDF (reference sequence). The V end lost 2 bases, the J end lost 5 bases, and 12 bases lay between the germline ends. This CDR3 is 14 amino acids long. The CDR3 is CATSRRGAGETQYF. In DNA form, the CDR3 reads TGTGCCACCAGCAGACGGGGGGCAGGGGAGACCCAGTACTTC.

This chain uses TRBV5-8 with TRBJ1-6; no clear D. The CDR3 runs 15 residues. V dropped 4 bases and J dropped 0 bases, with 8 bases sitting between them. From germline, CDR1 is SGHTS and CDR2 YDEGEE. CDR3 loop: CASSHPSSYNSPLHF. CDR3 bases: TGTGCCAGCAGCCACCCGAGCTCCTATAATTCACCCCTCCACTTT.

This clone came up once. This rearrangement joins TRBV29-1 to TRBJ2-7, with TRBD1 matching 9 bases. CDR1 is SQVTM and CDR2 is ANQGSEA in the germline V gene. This CDR3 comprises 12 residues. J lost 3 bases, V lost 5 bases, and 2 bases had no gene match. CDR3 nucleotides: TGCAGCGTTCTGGGACAGGGCTACGAGCAGTACTTC. It specifies CSVLGQGYEQYF.

The chain recombines TRBV6-6 with TRBJ2-5; D remains ambiguous. Germline lookup yields CDR1 MNHNY and CDR2 SVGAGI (reference sequence). The CDR3 loop spans 13 amino acids. V was trimmed by 4 bases and J by 2 bases, leaving 8 bases between them. CDR3 bases: TGTGCCAGCAGTTCGCAGATACAAGAGACCCAGTACTTC. Its translation: CASSSQIQETQYF.

The chain employs TRBV7-2 and TRBJ2-7; D might be TRBD1 (5 bases). Germline V gives CDR1 SGHTA, CDR2 FQGNSA. The length of the CDR3 is 15 residues. V lost 5 bases and J lost 3, with 17 bases in between. CDR3: CASSVRVEAHYEQYF. The CDR3 DNA reads as TGTGCCAGCAGCGTCAGGGTTGAGGCCCACTACGAGCAGTACTTC.

The rearrangement uses TRBV5-1 and TRBJ2-3; 7 bases line up with TRBD1. This CDR3 spans 17 amino acids. Germline loops: CDR1 SGHRS, CDR2 YFSETQ. Trimming removed 0 bases from V and 2 bases from J; junction bases left unmatched: 9. The CDR3 spells CASSLGSTGDYTDTQYF. In DNA, the CDR3 is TGCGCCAGCAGCTTGGGGAGTACAGGGGATTACACAGATACGCAGTATTTT.

The chain uses TRBV7-2 and TRBJ1-5; D unresolved. Between the trimmed V and J ends, which lost 5 bases and 0 bases, there was a span of 5 bases. This CDR3 is 13 amino acids long. Per germline, CDR1 SGHTA and CDR2 FQGNSA. CDR3 DNA: TGTGCCAGCAGCCCGGTTAGCAATCAGCCCCAGCATTTT. It specifies CASSPVSNQPQHF.

The chain uses TRBV7-9 and TRBJ1-3; D possibly corresponds to TRBD1 (5 bases). The CDR3 loop spans 14 amino acids. Germline CDR1 reads SEHNR; CDR2 reads FQNEAQ (reference sequence). V gave up 5 bases and J gave up 8 bases, with 16 bases separating them. DNA of the CDR3: TGTGCCAGCAGCAAACAGGCTTTCGGAGACACCATATATTTT. Translation: CASSKQAFGDTIYF.

The chain has TRBV7-9 and TRBJ2-1, with a possible D match to TRBD1 (7 bases). The V gene's germline CDR1 is SEHNR and CDR2 FQNEAQ (reference sequence). With 1 base removed from V and 4 bases from J, the gap between germline ends came to 17 bases. The CDR3 is 17 amino acids. CDR3 in amino acids: CASSLGQGGKFYNEQFF. CDR3 in DNA: TGTGCCAGCAGCTTAGGGCAGGGGGGCAAATTTTACAATGAGCAGTTCTTC.

The J gene is TRBJ1-1, the V gene TRBV11-3; D is ambiguous. Germline assignment: CDR1 SGHNT and CDR2 YENEEA. V shed 3 bases and J shed 1 base, with 6 bases lying between them. The CDR3 totals 13 residues. CDR3 region: CASSFNRNTEAFF. CDR3 nucleotides: TGTGCCAGCAGCTTCAACAGGAACACTGAAGCTTTCTTT.

This sequence joins TRBV2 and TRBJ1-5; 8 bases fit TRBD1. This CDR3 comprises 14 residues. V was clipped by 7 bases and J by 5 bases; unmatched bases: 7. In germline, CDR1 is SNHLY, CDR2 FYNNEI. CDR3 DNA: TGTGCCAGCATCGGGACAGGTTACCATCAGCCCCAGCATTTT. This sequence encodes CASIGTGYHQPQHF.

The chain employs TRBV2 and TRBJ1-3; 8 bases fit TRBD1. Trimming at V came to 6 bases and at J to 3 bases, leaving 4 bases not matched to a gene. Germline V gene lookup returns CDR1 SNHLY and CDR2 FYNNEI. The CDR3 runs to 14 residues. CDR3 sequence: CASRAGGFGNTIYF. The CDR3 nucleotides are TGTGCCAGCAGGGCAGGGGGCTTTGGAAACACCATATATTTT.

This chain uses TRBV7-9 with TRBJ1-1; TRBD1 is a possible D gene (6 bases). Germline CDR1 and CDR2: SEHNR and FQNEAQ (reference sequence). With 5 bases removed from V and 7 bases from J, the gap between germline ends came to 8 bases. The CDR3 contains 11 residues. CDR3 in amino acids: CASSRTVEAFF. The CDR3, as DNA: TGTGCCAGCAGCCGGACAGTTGAAGCTTTCTTT.

V gene TRBV4-1 combines with J gene TRBJ2-7; 10 bases are shared with TRBD2. The CDR3 runs 14 residues. Trimming removed 2 bases from V and 4 bases from J; junction bases left unmatched: 2. Germline CDR1 reads MGHRA; CDR2 reads YSYEKL. CDR3 sequence reads: CASSQKRGGYEQYF. CDR3 DNA: TGCGCCAGCAGCCAAAAGCGGGGGGGTTACGAGCAGTACTTC.